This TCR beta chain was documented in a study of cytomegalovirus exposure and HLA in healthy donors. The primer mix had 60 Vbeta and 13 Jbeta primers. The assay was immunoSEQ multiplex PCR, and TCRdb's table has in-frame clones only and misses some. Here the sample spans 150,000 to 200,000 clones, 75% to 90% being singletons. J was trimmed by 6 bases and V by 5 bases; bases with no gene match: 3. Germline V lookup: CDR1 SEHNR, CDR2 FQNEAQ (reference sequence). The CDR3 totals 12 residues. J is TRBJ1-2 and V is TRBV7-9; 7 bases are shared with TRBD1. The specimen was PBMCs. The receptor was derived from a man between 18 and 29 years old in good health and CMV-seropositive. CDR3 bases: TGTGCCAGCAGCATGACAGGGAATGGCTACACCTTC. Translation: CASSMTGNGYTF.